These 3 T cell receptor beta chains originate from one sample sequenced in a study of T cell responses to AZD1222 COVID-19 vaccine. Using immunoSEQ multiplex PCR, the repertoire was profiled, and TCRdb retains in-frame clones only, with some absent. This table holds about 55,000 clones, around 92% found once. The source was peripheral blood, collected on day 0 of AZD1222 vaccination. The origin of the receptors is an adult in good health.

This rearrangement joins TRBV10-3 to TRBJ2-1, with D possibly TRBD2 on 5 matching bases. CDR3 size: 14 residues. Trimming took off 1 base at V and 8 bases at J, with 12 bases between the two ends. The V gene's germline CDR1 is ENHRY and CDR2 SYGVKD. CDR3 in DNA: TGTGCCATCAGTGAGTTCCAGGTTAGCGATGAGCAGTTCTTC. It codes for CAISEFQVSDEQFF.

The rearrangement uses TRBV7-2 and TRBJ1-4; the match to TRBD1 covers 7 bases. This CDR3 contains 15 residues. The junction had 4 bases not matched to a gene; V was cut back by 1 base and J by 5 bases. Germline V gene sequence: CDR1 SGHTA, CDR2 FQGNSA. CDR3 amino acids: CASSLGLDRNEKLFF. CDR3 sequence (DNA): TGTGCCAGCAGCTTAGGCCTGGACAGGAATGAAAAACTGTTTTTT.

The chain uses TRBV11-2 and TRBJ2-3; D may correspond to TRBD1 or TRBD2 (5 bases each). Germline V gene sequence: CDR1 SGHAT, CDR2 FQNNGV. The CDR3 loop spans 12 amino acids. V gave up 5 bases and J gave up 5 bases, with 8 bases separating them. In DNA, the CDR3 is TGTGCCAGCAGCAGGGACGAAGATACGCAGTATTTT. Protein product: CASSRDEDTQYF.